The 23 T cell receptor beta chains below all came from one sample that was sequenced in a study of blood T cell repertoires in COVID-19. Measured with immunoSEQ multiplex PCR; TCRdb has only the in-frame clones, and not every one. This sample has approximately 230,000 clones, with under 85% found just once. Sample: peripheral blood. The receptors come from a woman in her forties with active or convalescent COVID-19.

The J gene is TRBJ1-2, the V gene TRBV5-1, with TRBD1 matching 10 bases. The CDR3 has 15 residues. The ends lost 4 bases at V and 6 bases at J; junction bases unmatched: 9. Germline V gives CDR1 SGHRS, CDR2 YFSETQ. The CDR3 is CASSPGDRGGDGYTF. CDR3 coding DNA: TGCGCCAGCAGCCCGGGGGACAGGGGAGGGGATGGCTACACCTTC.

As to this clone: One junction end disagrees with the germline gene, perhaps due to a read error. The rearrangement links TRBV7-7 to TRBJ1-4, with 8 bases aligning to TRBD1. The CDR3 contains 15 residues. Germline V lookup: CDR1 SSHAT, CDR2 FNYEAQ (reference sequence). CDR3 loop: CASSKDRGENEKLFF. The CDR3 region has the DNA TGTGCTAGCAGCAAAGACAGGGGTGAGAATGAAAAACTGTTTTTT.

The CDR3 loop reads CATSTTGGYGYTF. The CDR3 DNA is TGCGCCACCTCGACAACCGGGGGCTATGGCTACACCTTC. The chain employs TRBV5-1 and TRBJ1-2, with a weak D call TRBD1 (5 bases). The CDR3 has 13 residues. Germline V lookup: CDR1 SGHRS, CDR2 YFSETQ. V lost 9 bases and J lost 4, with 16 bases in between.

The chain carries TRBV2 and TRBJ2-1; weak D call: TRBD1 (6 bases). CDR1 and CDR2 from the germline V gene are SNHLY and FYNNEI. The CDR3 is 15 amino acids. V lost 8 bases to trimming and J lost 10 bases, with 24 bases between them. The CDR3 DNA is TGTGCCAGCTCTCAGACAGGTCCATCCTCAAACGAGCAGTTCTTC. As protein: CASSQTGPSSNEQFF.

This clone was seen once. The chain couples TRBV5-1 to TRBJ2-1, with a possible D match to TRBD1 (6 bases). Trimming stripped 7 bases from V and 6 bases from J, with 14 bases between. The germline V gene encodes CDR1 SGHRS and CDR2 YFSETQ. CDR3 size: 13 residues. The CDR3 loop reads CASSGTNGNEQFF. For the CDR3, the DNA is TGCGCCAGCTCGGGGACAAATGGCAATGAGCAGTTCTTC.

This clone came up a few times. The rearrangement links TRBV30 to TRBJ1-6, with TRBD1 matching 9 bases. CDR1 is GTSNPN, CDR2 SVGIG, per germline (reference sequence). Trimming took 2 bases from V and 7 from J; bases not matched to a gene: 6. The CDR3 consists of 15 residues. The CDR3 region has the DNA TGTGCCTGGAGTCCCAGGGGACAGGGAAATTCACCCCTCCACTTT. It codes for CAWSPRGQGNSPLHF.

V is TRBV6-5 and J is TRBJ2-7; D not resolved. The CDR3 is 14 residues long. Germline loops: CDR1 MNHEY, CDR2 SVGAGI. The V end lost 0 bases, the J end lost 3 bases, and 9 bases lay between the germline ends. The CDR3: CASSYSSRYYEQYF. CDR3 DNA: TGTGCCAGCAGTTACTCGAGCAGGTACTACGAGCAGTACTTC.

The chain combines TRBV29-1 with TRBJ2-7; the D gene is possibly TRBD2 (6 bases). CDR3 length: 14 residues. The V end was cut by 0 bases, the J end by 6 bases, with 15 bases between. The germline gives CDR1 SQVTM, CDR2 ANQGSEA. CDR3 region: CSVEDGAGLVEQYF. In DNA form, the CDR3 reads TGCAGCGTTGAAGACGGTGCGGGGCTTGTCGAGCAGTACTTC.

The rearrangement links TRBV9 to TRBJ2-1, with 12 nucleotides matching TRBD2. Germline CDR1 reads SGDLS; CDR2 reads YYNGEE. V gave up 4 bases and J gave up 9 bases; unmatched junction bases: 11. CDR3 length: 16 residues. CDR3 sequence (DNA): TGTGCCAGCAGCCCGACTAGCGGGGGCCCGATCAGTGAGCAGTTCTTC. Protein: CASSPTSGGPISEQFF.

V usage is TRBV2 and J usage is TRBJ1-2; D gene uncertain. The germline V gene has CDR1 SNHLY and CDR2 FYNNEI. The V and J ends lost 3 bases and 2 bases respectively, with 13 bases between them. The CDR3 is made up of 15 amino acids. CDR3 in amino acids: CASSEGRASNYGYTF. CDR3 DNA: TGTGCCAGCAGTGAGGGGAGGGCGTCGAACTATGGCTACACCTTC.

Concerning this clone: At the DNA level, this CDR3 is encoded by other sequences in the same sample as well. This sequence joins TRBV4-2 and TRBJ2-1; TRBD2 aligns across 12 bases. J gave up 2 bases and V 2 bases, and 1 base lay outside the gene matches. The CDR3 runs to 16 residues. Germline V CDR1 and CDR2: LGHNA, YNFKEQ. This CDR3 reads CASSQRTSGAYNEQFF. DNA for the CDR3: TGTGCCAGCAGCCAAAGGACTAGCGGGGCCTACAATGAGCAGTTCTTC.

DNA of the CDR3: TGTGCCAGCAGCTTAGATGGGGACACCAGACCCACTAATGAAAAACTGTTTTTT. Translation gives CASSLDGDTRPTNEKLFF. The chain recombines TRBV7-2 with TRBJ1-4, with D perhaps matching TRBD1 (6 bases). This CDR3 has 18 amino acids. From germline, CDR1 is SGHTA and CDR2 FQGNSA. Trimming cost V 1 base and J 2 bases, with 17 bases left between them.

The chain carries TRBV5-4 and TRBJ1-4, with D uncertain. The germline CDR1 and CDR2 sequences are SGHNT and YYREEE (reference sequence). There are 15 residues in the CDR3. V lost 7 bases, J lost 8 bases, and 21 bases lay in between. The CDR3 DNA sequence: TGTGCCAGCGCCCCATATGGAGCAGACCGGGAAAAACTGTTTTTT. The encoded protein is CASAPYGADREKLFF.

The gene calls are TRBV19 and TRBJ1-6, with D unresolved. The V and J ends lost 5 bases and 11 bases respectively, with 13 bases between them. Germline loops: CDR1 LNHDA, CDR2 SQIVND (reference sequence). The CDR3 is 13 amino acids. CDR3 sequence reads: CASSWEGTAPLHF. CDR3 nucleotides: TGTGCCAGTAGTTGGGAGGGTACGGCACCCCTCCACTTT.

In its sample, this clone was seen once. This rearrangement joins TRBV7-2 to TRBJ1-2; TRBD1 might be the D (6 bases). The ends were cut back, 5 bases at V and 4 bases at J, with 14 bases in the middle. The CDR3 length is 14 residues. The V gene's germline CDR1 is SGHTA and CDR2 FQGNSA. Here the CDR3 DNA reads TGTGCCAGCAGCCCCTACAGGGATGTCTATGGCTACACCTTC. Protein product: CASSPYRDVYGYTF.

Ten or more counts support this clone. The chain is built from TRBV18 and TRBJ1-6; possible D gene TRBD1, 6 bases. The germline V gene encodes CDR1 KGHSH and CDR2 LQKENI. The V end was cut by 4 bases, the J end by 5 bases, with 12 bases between. This CDR3 contains 15 residues. CDR3 bases: TGTGCCAGCTCACAAGCCGGACAGAATAATTCACCCCTCCACTTT. Protein: CASSQAGQNNSPLHF.

CDR3 DNA sequence: TGTGCCTGGGCTATCAGGGCGGACACTGAAGCTTTCTTT. This codes for CAWAIRADTEAFF. The chain uses TRBV30 and TRBJ1-1, with TRBD1 as a possible D gene (5 bases). V lost 5 bases and J lost 3, with 13 bases in between. The CDR3 contains 13 residues. From germline, CDR1 is GTSNPN and CDR2 SVGIG (reference sequence).

The rearrangement joins TRBV5-1 to TRBJ2-1; TRBD2 is a possible D gene (6 bases). Per germline, CDR1 SGHRS and CDR2 YFSETQ. The CDR3 has 12 residues. The V gene lost 1 base and the J gene lost 9 bases, with 8 bases spanning the gap. CDR3 sequence reads: CASSLPGVEQFF. CDR3 in DNA: TGCGCCAGCAGCTTGCCGGGGGTTGAGCAGTTCTTC.

The genes are TRBV7-2 and TRBJ2-1; 12 bases agree with TRBD2. The CDR3 extends over 19 amino acids. Germline V CDR1 and CDR2: SGHTA, FQGNSA. V shed 1 base and J 9 bases; nucleotides not matched to a gene: 16. The CDR3 spells CASSLGLAGGLNLRSEQFF. DNA of the CDR3: TGTGCCAGCAGCTTAGGGCTAGCGGGGGGGCTTAATCTCAGATCTGAGCAGTTCTTC. The whole variable domain, filled in from reference TRBV7-2 and TRBJ2-1, reads GAGVSQSPSNKVTEKGKDVELRCDPISGHTALYWYRQSLGQGLEFLIYFQGNSAPDKSGLPSDRFSAERTGGSVSTLTIQRTQQEDSAVYLCASSLGLAGGLNLRSEQFFGPGTRLTVL.

V gene TRBV7-2 combines with J gene TRBJ2-6, with a possible D match to TRBD2 (6 bases). The V gene's germline CDR1 is SGHTA and CDR2 FQGNSA. V was cut by 5 bases and J by 0 bases, with 14 bases left in between. CDR3 length equals 17 residues. The CDR3 DNA is TGTGCCAGCAGCCAGGGACGGGGGTACTCTGGGGCCAACGTCCTGACTTTC. Translated, it gives CASSQGRGYSGANVLTF.

V and J are TRBV11-2 and TRBJ1-2; D remains unclear. This CDR3 is 15 amino acids long. The germline V gene encodes CDR1 SGHAT and CDR2 FQNNGV. The germline V and J ends were trimmed by 5 bases and 0 bases, with 13 bases remaining between them. CDR3: CASSLAPGANYGYTF. In DNA, the CDR3 is TGTGCCAGCAGCCTAGCACCGGGAGCTAACTATGGCTACACCTTC.

The sample holds a few counts of this clone. This rearrangement joins TRBV27 to TRBJ1-4, with a possible D match to TRBD1 (6 bases). Trimming left V 5 bases short and J 8 bases short, with 27 bases between. This CDR3 contains 18 residues. Germline lookup yields CDR1 MNHEY and CDR2 SMNVEV (reference sequence). The CDR3 DNA reads as TGTGCCAGCAGTCCTTCTTCACCGGGACATCCAACGCTGGAAAAACTGTTTTTT. Encoded protein: CASSPSSPGHPTLEKLFF.

The rearrangement links TRBV19 to TRBJ2-3; TRBD1 aligns across 7 bases. The CDR3 runs to 14 residues. Germline V gene sequence: CDR1 LNHDA, CDR2 SQIVND (reference sequence). Unmatched junction bases numbered 6, after V lost 5 bases and J lost 4 bases. The CDR3 nucleotides are TGTGCCAGTAGTGCTTACCAGGGGGCAGATACGCAGTATTTT. Translating it yields CASSAYQGADTQYF. The whole variable domain, remainder taken from reference TRBV19 and TRBJ2-3, is DGGITQSPKYLFRKEGQNVTLSCEQNLNHDAMYWYRQDPGQGLRLIYYSQIVNDFQKGDIAEGYSVSREKKESFPLTVTSAQKNPTAFYLCASSAYQGADTQYFGPGTRLTVL.